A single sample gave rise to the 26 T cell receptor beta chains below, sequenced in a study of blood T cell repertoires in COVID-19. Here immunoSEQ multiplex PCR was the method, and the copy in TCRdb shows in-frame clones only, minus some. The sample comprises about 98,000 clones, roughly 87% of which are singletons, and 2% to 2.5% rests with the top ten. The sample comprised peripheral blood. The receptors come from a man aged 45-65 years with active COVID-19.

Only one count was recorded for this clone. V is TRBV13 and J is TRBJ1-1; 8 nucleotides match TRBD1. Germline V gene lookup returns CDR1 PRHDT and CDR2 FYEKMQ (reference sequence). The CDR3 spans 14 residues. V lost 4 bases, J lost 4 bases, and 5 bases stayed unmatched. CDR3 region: CASSSQGGGTEAFF. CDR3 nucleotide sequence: TGTGCCAGCAGCTCACAGGGGGGGGGCACTGAAGCTTTCTTT. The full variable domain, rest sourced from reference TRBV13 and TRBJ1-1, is AAGVIQSPRHLIKEKRETATLKCYPIPRHDTVYWYQQGPGQDPQFLISFYEKMQSDKGSIPDRFSAQQFSDYHSELNMSSLELGDSALYFCASSSQGGGTEAFFGQGTRLTVV.

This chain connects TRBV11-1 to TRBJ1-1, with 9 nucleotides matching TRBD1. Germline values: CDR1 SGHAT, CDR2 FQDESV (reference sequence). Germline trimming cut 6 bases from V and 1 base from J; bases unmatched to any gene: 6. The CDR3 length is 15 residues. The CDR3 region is CASSYGQGWNTEAFF. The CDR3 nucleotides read TGTGCCAGCAGTTACGGACAGGGGTGGAACACTGAAGCTTTCTTT. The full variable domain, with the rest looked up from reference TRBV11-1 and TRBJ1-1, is EAEVAQSPRYKITEKSQAVAFWCDPISGHATLYWYRQILGQGPELLVQFQDESVVDDSQLPKDRFSAERLKGVDSTLKIQPAELGDSAMYLCASSYGQGWNTEAFFGQGTRLTVV.

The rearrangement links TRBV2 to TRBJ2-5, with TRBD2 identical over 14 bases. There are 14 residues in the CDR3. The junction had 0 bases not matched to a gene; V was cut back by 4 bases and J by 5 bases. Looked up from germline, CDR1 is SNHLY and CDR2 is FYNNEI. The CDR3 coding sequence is TGTGCCAGCAGTGGGACTAGCGGGGGGGAGACCCAGTACTTC. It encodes CASSGTSGGETQYF.

This CDR3 is CASSPSTHGEQYF. The CDR3 DNA reads TGTGCCAGCAGCCCGAGTACCCACGGCGAGCAGTACTTC. The chain uses TRBV7-2 and TRBJ2-7; D is unresolved. Trimming pared 5 bases from V and 6 bases from J, leaving 14 bases between. CDR3 length: 13 amino acids. CDR1 is SGHTA and CDR2 is FQGNSA in the germline V gene.

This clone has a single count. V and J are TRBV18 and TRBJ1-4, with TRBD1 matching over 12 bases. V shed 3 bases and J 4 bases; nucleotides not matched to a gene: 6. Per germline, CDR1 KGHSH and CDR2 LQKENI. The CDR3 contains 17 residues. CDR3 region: CASSPGDRGRVNEKLFF. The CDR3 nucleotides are TGTGCCAGCTCACCGGGGGACAGGGGGCGCGTTAATGAAAAACTGTTTTTT.

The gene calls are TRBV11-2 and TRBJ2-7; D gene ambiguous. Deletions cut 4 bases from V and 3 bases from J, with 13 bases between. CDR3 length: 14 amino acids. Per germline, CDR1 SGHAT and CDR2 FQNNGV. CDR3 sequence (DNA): TGTGCCAGCAGCTCCCTCAGATTCCACTACGAGCAGTACTTC. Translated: CASSSLRFHYEQYF.

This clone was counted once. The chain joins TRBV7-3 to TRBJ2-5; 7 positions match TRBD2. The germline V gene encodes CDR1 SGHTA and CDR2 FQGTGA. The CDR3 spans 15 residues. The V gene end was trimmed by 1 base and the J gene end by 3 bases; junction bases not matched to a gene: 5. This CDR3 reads CASSLSSGGKETQYF. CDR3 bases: TGTGCCAGCAGCTTAAGTTCGGGGGGAAAAGAGACCCAGTACTTC.

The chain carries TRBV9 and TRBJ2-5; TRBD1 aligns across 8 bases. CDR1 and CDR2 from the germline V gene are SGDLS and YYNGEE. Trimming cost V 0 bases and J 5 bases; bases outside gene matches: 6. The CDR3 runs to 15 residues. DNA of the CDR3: TGTGCCAGCAGCGTAGGGGCAGGGGGCTGGGAGACCCAGTACTTC. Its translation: CASSVGAGGWETQYF.

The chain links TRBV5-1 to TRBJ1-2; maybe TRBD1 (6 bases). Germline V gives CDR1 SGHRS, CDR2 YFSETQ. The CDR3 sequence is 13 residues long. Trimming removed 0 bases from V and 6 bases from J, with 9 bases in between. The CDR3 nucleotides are TGCGCCAGCAGCTTGGAACAGGGAGATGGCTACACCTTC. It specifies CASSLEQGDGYTF.

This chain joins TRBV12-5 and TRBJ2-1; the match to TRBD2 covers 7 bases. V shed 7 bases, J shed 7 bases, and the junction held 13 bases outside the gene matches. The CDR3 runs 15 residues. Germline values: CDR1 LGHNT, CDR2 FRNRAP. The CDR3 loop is CASDKAGTIVNEQFF. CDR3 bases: TGTGCTAGTGACAAGGCCGGGACTATCGTGAATGAGCAGTTCTTC.

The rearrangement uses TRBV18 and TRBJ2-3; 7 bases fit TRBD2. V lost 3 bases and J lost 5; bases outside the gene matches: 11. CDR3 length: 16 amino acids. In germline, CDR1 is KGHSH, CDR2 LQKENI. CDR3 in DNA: TGTGCCAGCTCACCTAACATCGGGGGGACCAAAGATACGCAGTATTTT. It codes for CASSPNIGGTKDTQYF.

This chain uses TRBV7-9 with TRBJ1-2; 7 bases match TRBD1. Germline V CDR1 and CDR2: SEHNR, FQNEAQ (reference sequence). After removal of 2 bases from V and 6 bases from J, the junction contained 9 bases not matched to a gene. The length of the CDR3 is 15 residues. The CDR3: CASSLSMRQGHGYTF. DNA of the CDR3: TGTGCCAGCAGCTTATCAATGAGACAGGGCCATGGCTACACCTTC.

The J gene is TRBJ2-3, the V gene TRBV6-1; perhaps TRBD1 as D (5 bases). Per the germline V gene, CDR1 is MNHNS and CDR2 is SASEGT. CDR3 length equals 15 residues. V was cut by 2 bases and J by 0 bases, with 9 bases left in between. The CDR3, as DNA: TGTGCCAGCAGTGAAATGGCAGGGAGCACAGATACGCAGTATTTT. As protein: CASSEMAGSTDTQYF.

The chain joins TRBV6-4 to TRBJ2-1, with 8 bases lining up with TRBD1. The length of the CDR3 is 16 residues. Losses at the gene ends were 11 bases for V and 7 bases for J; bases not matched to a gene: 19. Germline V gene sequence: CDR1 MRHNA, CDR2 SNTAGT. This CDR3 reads CASCYSPTGGVNEQFF. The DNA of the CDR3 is TGTGCCTCCTGTTACTCCCCCACAGGGGGTGTGAATGAGCAGTTCTTC.

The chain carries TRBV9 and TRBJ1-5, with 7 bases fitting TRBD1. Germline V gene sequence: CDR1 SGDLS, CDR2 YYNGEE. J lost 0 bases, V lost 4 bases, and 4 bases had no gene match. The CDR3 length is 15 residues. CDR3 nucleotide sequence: TGTGCCAGCAGCCCGGGACAGAATAGCAATCAGCCCCAGCATTTT. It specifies CASSPGQNSNQPQHF.

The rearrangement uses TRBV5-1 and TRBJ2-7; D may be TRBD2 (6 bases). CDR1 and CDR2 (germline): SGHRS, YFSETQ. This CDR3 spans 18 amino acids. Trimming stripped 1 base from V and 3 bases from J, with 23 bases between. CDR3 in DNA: TGCGCCAGCAGCTTGTGGTTCGAGTGGGCGGGGAAGAACTACGAGCAGTACTTC. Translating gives CASSLWFEWAGKNYEQYF. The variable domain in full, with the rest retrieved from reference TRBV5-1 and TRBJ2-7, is KAGVTQTPRYLIKTRGQQVTLSCSPISGHRSVSWYQQTPGQGLQFLFEYFSETQRNKGNFPGRFSGRQFSNSRSEMNVSTLELGDSALYLCASSLWFEWAGKNYEQYFGPGTRLTVT.

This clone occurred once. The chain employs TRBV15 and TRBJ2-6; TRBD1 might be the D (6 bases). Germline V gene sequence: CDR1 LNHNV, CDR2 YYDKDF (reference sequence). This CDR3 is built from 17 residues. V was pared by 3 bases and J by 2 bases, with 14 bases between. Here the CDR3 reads CATSSGPGTTGANVLTF. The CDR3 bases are TGTGCCACCAGCAGCGGCCCAGGGACAACTGGGGCCAACGTCCTGACTTTC.

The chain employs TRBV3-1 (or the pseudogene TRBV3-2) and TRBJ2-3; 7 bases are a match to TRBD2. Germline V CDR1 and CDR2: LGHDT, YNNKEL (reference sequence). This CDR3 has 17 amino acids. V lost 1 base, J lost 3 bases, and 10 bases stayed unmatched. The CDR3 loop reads CASSQGVPGGRTDTQYF. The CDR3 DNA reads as TGTGCCAGCAGCCAAGGGGTCCCGGGGGGTCGAACAGATACGCAGTATTTT.

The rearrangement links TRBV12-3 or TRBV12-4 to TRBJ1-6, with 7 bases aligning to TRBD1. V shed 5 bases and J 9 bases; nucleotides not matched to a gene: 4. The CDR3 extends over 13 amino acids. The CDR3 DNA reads TGTGCCAGCAGTGAGGGGGCCGGTTCACCCCTCCACTTT. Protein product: CASSEGAGSPLHF.

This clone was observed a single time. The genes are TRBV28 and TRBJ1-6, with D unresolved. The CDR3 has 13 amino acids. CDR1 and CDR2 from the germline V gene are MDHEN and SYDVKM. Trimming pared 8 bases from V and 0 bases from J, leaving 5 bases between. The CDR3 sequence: CASFSSYNSPLHF. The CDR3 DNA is TGTGCCAGCTTTAGCTCCTATAATTCACCCCTCCACTTT.

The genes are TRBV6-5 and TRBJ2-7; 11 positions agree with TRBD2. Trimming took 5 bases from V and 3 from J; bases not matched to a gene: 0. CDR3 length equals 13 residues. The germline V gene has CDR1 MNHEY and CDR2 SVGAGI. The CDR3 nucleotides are TGTGCCAGCAGTCTAGCGGGGGGCTACGAGCAGTACTTC. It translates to CASSLAGGYEQYF.

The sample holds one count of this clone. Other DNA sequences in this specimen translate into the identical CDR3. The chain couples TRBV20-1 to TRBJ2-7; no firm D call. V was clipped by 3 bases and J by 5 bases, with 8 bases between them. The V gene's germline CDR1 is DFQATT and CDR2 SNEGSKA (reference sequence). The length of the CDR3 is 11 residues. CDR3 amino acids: CSARSGHEQYF. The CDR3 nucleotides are TGCAGTGCTAGGTCTGGGCACGAGCAGTACTTC.

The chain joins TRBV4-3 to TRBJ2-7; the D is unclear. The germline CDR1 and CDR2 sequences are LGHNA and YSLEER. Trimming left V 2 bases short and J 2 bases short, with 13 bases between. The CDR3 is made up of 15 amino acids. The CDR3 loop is CASSQSLSSPYEQYF. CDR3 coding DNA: TGCGCCAGCAGCCAAAGTCTTAGCAGCCCCTACGAGCAGTACTTC.

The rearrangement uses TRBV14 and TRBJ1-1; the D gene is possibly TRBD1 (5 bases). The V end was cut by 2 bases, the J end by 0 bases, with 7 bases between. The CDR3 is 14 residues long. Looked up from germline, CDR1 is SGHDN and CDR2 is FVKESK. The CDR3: CASSQKGVNTEAFF. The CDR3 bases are TGTGCCAGCAGCCAAAAAGGGGTGAACACTGAAGCTTTCTTT.

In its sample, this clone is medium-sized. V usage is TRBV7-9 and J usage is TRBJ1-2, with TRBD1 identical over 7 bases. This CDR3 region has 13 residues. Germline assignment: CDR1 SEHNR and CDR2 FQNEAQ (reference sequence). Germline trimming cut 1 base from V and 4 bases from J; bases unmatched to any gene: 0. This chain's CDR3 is CASSLGTGYGYTF. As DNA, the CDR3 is TGTGCCAGCAGCTTAGGGACAGGCTATGGCTACACCTTC.

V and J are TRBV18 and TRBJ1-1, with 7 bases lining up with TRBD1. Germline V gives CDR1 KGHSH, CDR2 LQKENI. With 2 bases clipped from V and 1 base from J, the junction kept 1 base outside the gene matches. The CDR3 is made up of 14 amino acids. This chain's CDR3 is CASSPGTENTEAFF. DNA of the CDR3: TGTGCCAGCTCACCAGGGACAGAGAACACTGAAGCTTTCTTT. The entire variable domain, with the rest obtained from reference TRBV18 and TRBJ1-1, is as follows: NAGVMQNPRHLVRRRGQEARLRCSPMKGHSHVYWYRQLPEEGLKFMVYLQKENIIDESGMPKERFSAEFPKEGPSILRIQQVVRGDSAAYFCASSPGTENTEAFFGQGTRLTVV.